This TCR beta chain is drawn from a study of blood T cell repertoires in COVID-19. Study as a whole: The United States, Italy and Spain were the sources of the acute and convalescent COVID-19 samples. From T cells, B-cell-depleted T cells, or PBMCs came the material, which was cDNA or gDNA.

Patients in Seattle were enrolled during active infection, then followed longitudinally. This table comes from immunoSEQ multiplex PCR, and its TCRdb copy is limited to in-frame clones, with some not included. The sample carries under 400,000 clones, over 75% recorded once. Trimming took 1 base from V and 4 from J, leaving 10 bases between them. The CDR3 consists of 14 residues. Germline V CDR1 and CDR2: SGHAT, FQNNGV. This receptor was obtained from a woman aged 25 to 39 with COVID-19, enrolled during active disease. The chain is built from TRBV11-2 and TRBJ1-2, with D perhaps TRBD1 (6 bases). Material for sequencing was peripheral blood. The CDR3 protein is CASSLGKGGYGYTF. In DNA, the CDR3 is TGTGCCAGCAGCTTAGGGAAAGGGGGCTATGGCTACACCTTC.